These 18 T cell receptor beta chains originate from one sample sequenced in a study of T cells in Graves' hyperthyroidism and ophthalmopathy. Amplified TCR beta CDR3 regions derived from RNA transcripts. HTBI primers drove first-round RT-PCR of the TCR CDR3. Via MiXCR, TCRdb re-called the multiplex PCR reads, giving one row per CDR3 protein. This repertoire shows around 450,000 distinct CDR3 sequences, approximately 15% found once; its top ten account for 13% to 15%. The sample taken for sequencing was blood. Every receptor here comes from a woman aged 18-35 years with Graves' hyperthyroidism.

The chain uses TRBV11-2 and TRBJ1-3; D is undetermined. There are 18 residues in the CDR3. Germline values: CDR1 SGHAT, CDR2 FQNNGV. Trimming stripped 6 bases from V and 1 base from J, with 22 bases between. CDR3 sequence: CASSQTLRNPGSGNTIYF. CDR3 coding DNA: TGTGCCAGCAGTCAAACCTTAAGAAACCCGGGATCTGGAAACACCATATATTTT.

A few counts support this clonotype. The chain uses TRBV20-1 and TRBJ1-5; TRBD1 matches at 7 bases. Germline V gene sequence: CDR1 DFQATT, CDR2 SNEGSKA (reference sequence). V lost 0 bases to trimming and J lost 1 base; unmatched junction nucleotides: 6. CDR3 size: 16 residues. The DNA of the CDR3 is TGCAGTGCTAGAGATTATAGGGGGCTGAGCAATCAGCCCCAGCATTTT. It specifies CSARDYRGLSNQPQHF.

In its sample, this clonotype was seen a few times. The V and J genes are TRBV18 and TRBJ1-6; TRBD1 matches 10 bases. CDR1 KGHSH and CDR2 LQKENI come from the germline V gene. CDR3 length: 15 residues. With 4 bases clipped from V and 9 bases from J, the junction kept 6 bases outside the gene matches. The CDR3 coding sequence is TGTGCCAGCTCACGGGGGACAGGGGAAAGTTCACCCCTCCACTTT. It yields the protein CASSRGTGESSPLHF.

This clonotype showed up many times. J is TRBJ1-2 and V is TRBV9; D is unresolved. From germline, CDR1 is SGDLS and CDR2 YYNGEE. Trimming took off 0 bases at V and 1 base at J, with 4 bases between the two ends. The length of the CDR3 is 13 residues. The CDR3 loop reads CASSVELNYGYTF. In nucleotides, the CDR3 is TGTGCCAGCAGCGTAGAACTTAACTATGGCTACACCTTC.

Here the CDR3 reads CASSPGTSGGVGELFF. The CDR3 region has the DNA TGTGCCAGCAGCCCCGGGACTAGCGGGGGTGTCGGGGAGCTGTTTTTT. The chain couples TRBV11-2 to TRBJ2-2; TRBD2 agrees at 14 bases. This CDR3 is 16 amino acids long. Germline CDR1 reads SGHAT; CDR2 reads FQNNGV. V trimming: 5 bases; J trimming: 7 bases; junction bases outside the gene matches: 6.

The table lists this clonotype with many counts. V gene TRBV19 combines with J gene TRBJ1-1; D might be TRBD1 (5 bases). V dropped 7 bases and J dropped 0 bases, with 15 bases sitting between them. The CDR3 consists of 15 residues. Germline V gene lookup returns CDR1 LNHDA and CDR2 SQIVND (reference sequence). The CDR3 region has the DNA TGTGCCAGTATTCAAACGACAGCCATGAACACTGAAGCTTTCTTT. This encodes CASIQTTAMNTEAFF.

This clonotype was counted once. A much larger clone differs from this one at a single base, so this may be a read error. The rearrangement joins TRBV27 to TRBJ2-3; TRBD1 agrees at 10 bases. This CDR3 has 17 residues. From germline, CDR1 is MNHEY and CDR2 SMNVEV (reference sequence). V was clipped by 5 bases and J by 5 bases; unmatched bases: 13. CDR3 protein: CASSTLGQGVLRDTQYF. The CDR3 DNA reads TGTGCCAGCAGTACCCTCGGACAGGGGGTTTTGAGAGATACGCAGTATTTT.

This clonotype was found many times. CDR3 coding DNA: TGCAGTGCTGGCCGGGACAGGGGAGTCCACGAGCAGTACTTC. Its translation: CSAGRDRGVHEQYF. V is TRBV20-1 and J is TRBJ2-7, with TRBD1 identical over 10 bases. Trimming took 5 bases from V and 5 from J; bases not matched to a gene: 9. Germline CDR1 reads DFQATT; CDR2 reads SNEGSKA (reference sequence). There are 14 residues in the CDR3.

The rearrangement joins TRBV19 to TRBJ2-1, with a possible D match to TRBD1 (5 bases). V lost 6 bases to trimming and J lost 5 bases, with 14 bases between them. CDR1 LNHDA and CDR2 SQIVND come from the germline V gene (reference sequence). This CDR3 region has 14 residues. CDR3 region: CASRNGASHNEQFF. As DNA, the CDR3 is TGTGCCAGTAGAAATGGGGCCAGTCACAATGAGCAGTTCTTC. The variable domain in full, completed from reference TRBV19 and TRBJ2-1, reads DGGITQSPKYLFRKEGQNVTLSCEQNLNHDAMYWYRQDPGQGLRLIYYSQIVNDFQKGDIAEGYSVSREKKESFPLTVTSAQKNPTAFYLCASRNGASHNEQFFGPGTRLTVL.

This clonotype was detected ten times or more. CDR3 amino acids: CASGMGLTSTDTQYF. In DNA form, the CDR3 reads TGTGCTAGTGGTATGGGACTAACTAGCACAGATACGCAGTATTTT. The chain uses TRBV12-5 and TRBJ2-3; 7 positions match TRBD2. The germline gives CDR1 LGHNT, CDR2 FRNRAP. The trim removed 5 bases at V and 0 bases at J, leaving 5 bases unmatched. The CDR3 totals 15 residues.

This clonotype was observed a handful of times. The V gene is TRBV29-1, the J gene TRBJ2-1, with 9 bases identical to TRBD2. The CDR3 sequence is 16 residues long. Germline V gives CDR1 SQVTM, CDR2 ANQGSEA. The junction had 10 bases not matched to a gene; V was cut back by 5 bases and J by 2 bases. The DNA of the CDR3 is TGCAGCGTTACCACCCTAGCGGGGACTACCTACAATGAGCAGTTCTTC. It yields the protein CSVTTLAGTTYNEQFF.

This clonotype was seen at least ten times. The chain uses TRBV7-9 and TRBJ2-7; D is perhaps TRBD1 (5 bases). The germline gives CDR1 SEHNR, CDR2 FQNEAQ (reference sequence). V was trimmed by 5 bases and J by 4 bases, leaving 12 bases between them. The CDR3 runs to 13 residues. CDR3 region: CASSPQDIYEQYF. The CDR3 region has the DNA TGTGCCAGCAGCCCCCAGGACATATACGAGCAGTACTTC.

This clonotype was seen at least ten times. This chain uses TRBV28 with TRBJ1-1, with a possible D match to TRBD1 (6 bases). In germline, CDR1 is MDHEN, CDR2 SYDVKM. The CDR3 consists of 14 residues. Trimming took off 4 bases at V and 5 bases at J, with 14 bases between the two ends. CDR3 loop: CASSSSTGGTEAFF. Here the CDR3 DNA reads TGTGCCAGCAGTTCATCGACAGGAGGAACTGAAGCTTTCTTT.

The chain employs TRBV7-9 and TRBJ2-1; D gene unclear. CDR1 is SEHNR and CDR2 is FQNEAQ in the germline V gene (reference sequence). The V end was cut by 1 base, the J end by 8 bases, with 21 bases between. This CDR3 is built from 17 residues. CDR3 DNA: TGTGCCAGCAGCTTAGAGCTTCTGGCAACCCCTCCGGATGAGCAGTTCTTC. Residues: CASSLELLATPPDEQFF.

Ten or more counts support this clonotype. V usage is TRBV3-1 and J usage is TRBJ2-5; 7 bases fit TRBD1. CDR1 is LGHDT and CDR2 is YNNKEL in the germline V gene (reference sequence). This CDR3 contains 14 residues. V lost 2 bases to trimming and J lost 4 bases; unmatched junction nucleotides: 4. DNA of the CDR3: TGTGCCAGCAGCCAACTGACAGGGCGAGAGACCCAGTACTTC. This encodes CASSQLTGRETQYF.

This chain connects TRBV20-1 to TRBJ2-1, with D tentatively TRBD2 (6 bases). The CDR3 has 14 amino acids. Germline values: CDR1 DFQATT, CDR2 SNEGSKA (reference sequence). V gave up 3 bases and J gave up 10 bases, with 19 bases separating them. The CDR3 sequence: CSASHPWEVPEQFF. CDR3 bases: TGCAGTGCTAGTCACCCCTGGGAGGTACCCGAGCAGTTCTTC.

This clonotype has a count of ten or more. V and J are TRBV28 and TRBJ2-5, with unresolved D. V gave up 6 bases and J gave up 5 bases, with 10 bases separating them. This CDR3 is 12 amino acids long. Germline lookup yields CDR1 MDHEN and CDR2 SYDVKM. The CDR3 DNA reads as TGTGCCAGCAGGTCACCTCCCGAGACCCAGTACTTC. Translating it yields CASRSPPETQYF.

This clonotype was observed a handful of times. The chain links TRBV29-1 to TRBJ2-7; 7 nucleotides align to TRBD1. After removal of 4 bases from V and 2 bases from J, the junction contained 5 bases not matched to a gene. The germline gives CDR1 SQVTM, CDR2 ANQGSEA. There are 13 residues in the CDR3. This chain's CDR3 is CSVGGQATYEQYF. The DNA for the CDR3 is TGCAGCGTTGGCGGACAGGCCACCTACGAGCAGTACTTC.